The clone carrying this T cell receptor beta chain occurred once. Its antigen is not known. The sample comes from a study of radiotherapy plus CTLA-4 blockade in lung cancer. Regarding the study as a whole: In blood, after radiotherapy plus ipilimumab, tumor-derived TCR clones expanded.

V dropped 3 bases and J dropped 8; count of bases not matched to a gene: 4. Germline V gene sequence: CDR1 SGHTA, CDR2 FQGNSA. The CDR3 contains 14 residues. Enrolled patients, whose metastatic non-small-cell lung cancer was chemo-refractory, received focal radiation plus CTLA-4 blockade with ipilimumab. Repertoires were generated with immunoSEQ multiplex PCR, while TCRdb's copy carries only in-frame clones and drops some. The sample lists around 20,000 clones, about 83% occurring once. The sequencing here drew on peripheral blood, taken from a patient treated with radiotherapy plus ipilimumab. The TCR sequence derives from a human donor with non-small cell lung cancer whose response to radiotherapy plus ipilimumab could not be evaluated. The chain joins TRBV7-2 to TRBJ1-4, with 9 bases matching TRBD1. As DNA, the CDR3 is TGTGCCAGCAGCTTCAGACAGGGGGACGAAAAACTGTTTTTT. Translation gives CASSFRQGDEKLFF.